The rows below give T cell receptor beta chains drawn from one sample of a study of T cells in tumors after PD-1 blockade. Sequencing was performed with immunoSEQ multiplex PCR; in TCRdb, only in-frame clones are kept and a portion is missing. Of 9,000 to 15,000 clones listed, roughly 69% are singletons. The sample consisted of tumor tissue, taken before anti-PD-1 treatment. These receptors came from a human donor with basal cell carcinoma. CDR3s include the opening cysteine and the closing phenylalanine or tryptophan. Each record gives: clone size, D gene, J gene, V gene, CDR3 DNA, CDR3 protein. The D gene is left open where the match is weak. Clone size, where shown, is once, few, many, or a class for clones that have expanded.

>NA|NA|TRBJ1-3|TRBV6-6
TGTGCCAGCAGTTACGAGTACAGTACACCTGGAAACACCATATATTTT
CASSYEYSTPGNTIYF
>once|TRBD1|TRBJ2-5|TRBV24-1
TGTGCCACCAGTGATCCGGGACAGGGTGGAGAGACCCAGTACTTC
CATSDPGQGGETQYF
>once|TRBD2|TRBJ2-2|TRBV2
TGTGCCAGCAGCCTAGCGGGGGGGCGCGGGGAGCTGTTTTTT
CASSLAGGRGELFF
>NA|NA|TRBJ2-7|TRBV12-5
TGTGCTAGTGGTTTGTCCGCAGCATCCCGTGGGGAGCAGTACTTC
CASGLSAASRGEQYF
>medium-sized|NA|TRBJ2-1|TRBV5-1
TGCGCCAGCAGCGTTACCTTCGAGGGCCATGAGCAGTTCTTC
CASSVTFEGHEQFF
>NA|NA|TRBJ2-3|TRBV24-1
TGTGCCACCAGTGATTTGCACCAGAGCGGAGATACGCAGTATTTT
CATSDLHQSGDTQYF
>NA|NA|TRBJ1-1|TRBV19
TGTGCCAGTAATACGAACACTGAAGCTTTCTTT
CASNTNTEAFF
>NA|TRBD2|TRBJ2-7|TRBV7-9
TGTGCCAGCAGCTTAGCGGGAGCGGGGGAGCAGTACTTC
CASSLAGAGEQYF
>medium-sized|NA|TRBJ1-2|TRBV21-1
TGTGCCCCCGAAGCCCTTTATGGCTACACCTTC
CAPEALYGYTF
>NA|TRBD1|TRBJ1-2|TRBV19
TGTGCCAGTAGTATTTTGCCCTTCGACAGGGGTGGAGGCTACACCTTC
CASSILPFDRGGGYTF
>NA|NA|TRBJ1-5|TRBV11-3
TGTGCCAGCAGCTTAGATCGTTACCAGCCCCAGCATTTT
CASSLDRYQPQHF
>NA|TRBD1|TRBJ1-6|TRBV30
TGTGCCTGGCGACTTCGGGACAGGAGAAATTCACCCCTCCACTTT
CAWRLRDRRNSPLHF
>NA|TRBD1|TRBJ2-7|TRBV11-3
TGTGCCAGCAGCTTAGCGGGACAGGGGTTCGAGCAGTACTTC
CASSLAGQGFEQYF
>NA|TRBD1|TRBJ1-2|TRBV28
TGTGCCAGCAGTCCGACAGGGAGGGGACATGATGGCTACACCTTC
CASSPTGRGHDGYTF
>NA|NA|TRBJ2-3|TRBV19
TGTGCCAGTAGTATTGTAGGCGGACCCACAGATACGCAGTATTTT
CASSIVGGPTDTQYF
>NA|TRBD1|TRBJ1-2|TRBV12-5
TGTGCTAGTGCCTCGGACAGGATTTATGGCTACACCTTC
CASASDRIYGYTF
>NA|TRBD2|TRBJ2-2|TRBV27
TGTGCCAGCAGTACCCCCGGGACTAGCGGGAGTTTTTCCACCCTAAAGGAGCTGTTTTTT
CASSTPGTSGSFSTLKELFF
>NA|NA|TRBJ1-2|TRBV6-5
TGTGCCAGCAGTCTCGCCGGGGGAGTGAATGAAGGCTACACCTTC
CASSLAGGVNEGYTF
>NA|NA|TRBJ2-7|TRBV7-2
TGTGCCAGCAGACCCCCTGGGGGTTTCTCCTACGAGCAGTACTTC
CASRPPGGFSYEQYF
>few|TRBD2|TRBJ2-4|TRBV19
TGTGCCAGTAGTAATAGCGGGAGGAACCCCCCGGGGGCCAAAAACATTCAGTACTTC
CASSNSGRNPPGAKNIQYF
>NA|NA|TRBJ2-7|TRBV21-1
TGTGCCAGCAGCAAAGGGGAAGGACTTGGAACTGAATACGATTACGAGCAGTACTTC
CASSKGEGLGTEYDYEQYF
>NA|TRBD1|TRBJ2-7|TRBV2
TGTGCCGGCAACCGGGACAGGGTAAAGGCGGACTACGAGCAGTACTTC
CAGNRDRVKADYEQYF
>NA|NA|TRBJ2-1|TRBV3-1/TRBV3-2
TGTGCCAGCAGCCCGACTTTTTTAGGTGAGCAGTTCTTC
CASSPTFLGEQFF
>few|TRBD1|TRBJ2-7|TRBV27
TGTGCCAGCAGCAGGACAGGGAGCGAGCAGTACTTC
CASSRTGSEQYF
>NA|NA|TRBJ1-1|TRBV7-8
TGTGCCAGCAGCCTTTGGACTGAGAACACTGAAGCTTTCTTT
CASSLWTENTEAFF
>NA|TRBD1|TRBJ2-2|TRBV19
TGTGCCAGTACCCCCAACACGGCAGGGGGAACCGGGGAGCTGTTTTTT
CASTPNTAGGTGELFF
>few|TRBD1|TRBJ2-7|TRBV5-5
TGTGCCAGCAGCTTGATCGTGACAGGGAAATACGAGCAGTACTTC
CASSLIVTGKYEQYF
>few|TRBD1|TRBJ1-3|TRBV28
TGTGCCAGCAGCCCCGGACAGGGGCCCAGCTCTGGAAACACCATATATTTT
CASSPGQGPSSGNTIYF
>NA|NA|TRBJ1-5|TRBV28
TGTGCCAGCAGTTTCGGAGGTCAGCAGCCCCAGCATTTT
CASSFGGQQPQHF
>NA|NA|TRBJ1-5|TRBV4-3
TGCGCCAGCAGCCAATCAGGACAGTTCAATCAGCCCCAGCATTTT
CASSQSGQFNQPQHF
>NA|NA|TRBJ1-5|TRBV21-1
TGTGCCAGCTCTAATCAGCCCCAGCATTTT
CASSNQPQHF
>NA|NA|TRBJ1-2|TRBV5-4
TGTGCCAGCAGCTGGGACGGCTTACTATGGTATGGCTACACCTTC
CASSWDGLLWYGYTF
>NA|NA|TRBJ2-3|TRBV27
TGTGCCAGCAGTTTGGGCCGCGATACGCAGTATTTT
CASSLGRDTQYF
>NA|NA|TRBJ1-5|TRBV6-5
TGTGCCAGCAGTTACTCAGGCCACAATCAGCCCCAGCATTTT
CASSYSGHNQPQHF
>NA|NA|TRBJ1-6|TRBV6-5
TGTGCCAGCAGTTACTCGGGCAGGGACGGTTCACCCCTCCACTTT
CASSYSGRDGSPLHF
>NA|NA|TRBJ1-4|TRBV4-3
TGCGCCAGCAGCCACGGAACGGGGCAGCGTAATGAAAAACTGTTTTTT
CASSHGTGQRNEKLFF
>NA|NA|TRBJ1-5|TRBV2
TGTGCCAGCAGTGGCGGACGCGGTCAGCCCCAGCATTTT
CASSGGRGQPQHF
>NA|NA|TRBJ1-1|TRBV5-1
TGCGCCAGCAGCTTGAGTCGGGGTGTAGCGAACACTGAAGCTTTCTTT
CASSLSRGVANTEAFF
>NA|NA|TRBJ1-5|TRBV29-1
TGCAGCGTTGCGGAGAGGTCCAATCAGCCCCAGCATTTT
CSVAERSNQPQHF
>NA|NA|TRBJ1-1|TRBV19
TGTGCCAGTAGTATTTCTGTCGGGGGTCCGGGGACTGAAGCTTTCTTT
CASSISVGGPGTEAFF
>medium-sized|TRBD1|TRBJ1-2|TRBV6-6
TGTGCCAGCAGTTTCGGGACAGCCTATGGCTACACCTTC
CASSFGTAYGYTF
>NA|TRBD2|TRBJ2-4|TRBV9
TGTGCCAGCAGAGGACTAGAGGATATTCAGTACTTC
CASRGLEDIQYF
>NA|NA|TRBJ2-6|TRBV3-1/TRBV3-2
TGTGCCAGCAGCCAAAGGACCGGGGCCAACGTCCTGACTTTC
CASSQRTGANVLTF
>NA|NA|TRBJ1-5|TRBV9
TGTGCCAGCAGCGTAGGGGGGATAGAACACAATCAGCCCCAGCATTTT
CASSVGGIEHNQPQHF
>NA|NA|TRBJ1-5|TRBV6-5
TGTGCCAGCAAACCCATCGGGGTATTCCAGCCCCAGCATTTT
CASKPIGVFQPQHF
>NA|NA|TRBJ2-3|TRBV21-1
TGTGCCCGGTCTCCGACGGGGGACACAGATACGCAGTATTTT
CARSPTGDTDTQYF
>NA|TRBD2|TRBJ2-7|TRBV28
TGTGCCAGCAGCGTCCCCGGGGGGGTAGTGTACGAGCAGTACTTC
CASSVPGGVVYEQYF
>NA|NA|TRBJ2-7|TRBV6-6
TGTGCCAGCAGTACCCCCCGGGACGGGGTCTACGAGCAGTACTTC
CASSTPRDGVYEQYF
>NA|NA|TRBJ2-7|TRBV21-1
TGTGCCAGCAGCGGGCGGAGGGGTGAGGAGCAGTACTTC
CASSGRRGEEQYF
>NA|NA|TRBJ2-1|TRBV9
TGTGCCAGCAGCGTAGGTTCAGGAATTTACAATGAGCAGTTCTTC
CASSVGSGIYNEQFF
>NA|TRBD2|TRBJ2-1|TRBV5-1
TGCGCCAGCAGTTCCGGAGGTCGCGGGGGGGCGGGCGAGCAGTTCTTC
CASSSGGRGGAGEQFF
>NA|TRBD1|TRBJ2-6|TRBV27
TGTGCCAGCAGTTTCGACAGGGGATTCTCTGGGGCCAACGTCCTGACTTTC
CASSFDRGFSGANVLTF
>NA|NA|TRBJ2-1|TRBV27
TGTGCCAGCAGTTTTAGGACCTACAATGAGCAGTTCTTC
CASSFRTYNEQFF
>NA|TRBD1|TRBJ2-1|TRBV5-1
TGCGCCTGTGGGCGTCGGGACAGTGATGGGGGTGAGCAGTTCTTC
CACGRRDSDGGEQFF
>NA|NA|TRBJ2-5|TRBV6-2/TRBV6-3
TGTGCCAGCAGCCGAAGCGGGCAAGAGACCCAGTACTTC
CASSRSGQETQYF